This T cell receptor beta chain was profiled in a study of T-cell memory formation after mild COVID-19. Notes on the study in general: Clones that contracted from day 15 to 85 were balanced CD4/CD8, while later expanders leaned CD4+.

Germline-derived CDR1 and CDR2 are LNHNV and YYDKDF (reference sequence). Trimming at V came to 4 bases and at J to 2 bases, leaving 8 bases not matched to a gene. There are 16 residues in the CDR3. TCRdb redid the calling of the 5' RACE reads with MiXCR, one entry per CDR3 protein. The table has more than 35,000 distinct CDR3 sequences, roughly 9% seen once; the top ten hold about an eighth. This clonotype was recorded a few times. Its specificity is unknown. V usage is TRBV15 and J usage is TRBJ2-1; TRBD1 matches at 7 bases. This TCR was sampled from an adult woman who had mild COVID-19 (a few samples of this study predate the infection). Cell type and time point are not known. Source material: PBMCs or a T cell subset sorted from them (not recorded which). The chain's CDR3 is CATSNPDRVAYNEQFF. CDR3 DNA: TGTGCCACCAGCAACCCCGACAGGGTTGCCTACAATGAGCAGTTCTTC.